One sample yielded the 27 T cell receptor beta chains listed below, sequenced in a study of blood T cell repertoires in COVID-19 (dated by TCRdb to about 2020). Library prep was done by the immunoSEQ multiplex PCR assay. In TCRdb, the immuneACCESS table is reduced to in-frame sequences with V and J assigned. These tables do not hold every clone; where another copy was compared, an unresolved V gene accounts for under half, and the others remain unexplained. This sample gives roughly 100,000 clones in total; more than 80% of them show up just once. Around 14% of the sample lies in the top ten. Sequences were obtained from peripheral blood. The receptor source for this set is a woman in her sixties or seventies with acute or convalescent COVID-19.

This clone was seen a handful of times. The CDR3 region is CASRETQGSNTEAFF. The CDR3 bases are TGTGCCAGCAGGGAGACACAGGGGTCGAACACTGAAGCTTTCTTT. The chain recombines TRBV2 with TRBJ1-1; the match to TRBD1 covers 7 bases. V shed 6 bases, J shed 1 base, and the junction held 8 bases outside the gene matches. The CDR3 covers 15 residues. Germline CDR1 and CDR2: SNHLY and FYNNEI.

This chain uses TRBV7-3 with TRBJ2-1; D is perhaps TRBD2 (6 bases). CDR1 is SGHTA and CDR2 is FQGTGA in the germline V gene. The V and J ends lost 5 bases and 4 bases respectively, with 12 bases between them. This CDR3 spans 14 amino acids. CDR3 coding DNA: TGTGCCAGCAGCGGAGGGGAGGCGTACAATGAGCAGTTCTTC. It yields the protein CASSGGEAYNEQFF.

This chain links TRBV7-8 with TRBJ2-7; TRBD2 matches at 9 bases. The germline V gene has CDR1 SGHVS and CDR2 FQNEAQ. CDR3 length: 12 residues. With V trimmed by 5 bases and J by 12 bases, 8 bases remained unmatched. CDR3 DNA sequence: TGTGCCAGCAGCCCTCTGGCGGGGGGGCCGTACTTC. It is translated as CASSPLAGGPYF.

This clone occurred once. The V and J genes are TRBV9 and TRBJ2-4; 8 nucleotides match TRBD1. The V gene's germline CDR1 is SGDLS and CDR2 YYNGEE. CDR3 length: 18 residues. V dropped 1 base and J dropped 1; count of bases not matched to a gene: 10. The CDR3 protein is CASSVRDTGGSAKNIQYF. CDR3 DNA: TGTGCCAGCAGCGTAAGGGACACAGGGGGTTCGGCCAAAAACATTCAGTACTTC.

The chain is built from TRBV27 and TRBJ1-2; 7 bases agree with TRBD1. The CDR3 extends over 16 amino acids. Per germline, CDR1 MNHEY and CDR2 SMNVEV (reference sequence). V was clipped by 0 bases and J by 4 bases; unmatched bases: 8. The CDR3 loop reads CASSLSGVTGPYGYTF. The DNA of the CDR3 is TGTGCCAGCAGTTTATCCGGGGTGACAGGGCCCTATGGCTACACCTTC.

The J gene is TRBJ2-3, the V gene TRBV24-1; 9 bases agree with TRBD2. Germline assignment: CDR1 KGHDR and CDR2 SFDVKD. Losses at the gene ends were 4 bases for V and 8 bases for J; bases not matched to a gene: 9. The CDR3 is 15 residues long. DNA of the CDR3: TGTGCCACCAGTGAAACTAGCGGGTCATCTGGTACGCAGTATTTT. The encoded protein is CATSETSGSSGTQYF.

This clone was seen a single time. The chain is built from TRBV7-8 and TRBJ2-1; weak D call: TRBD2 (5 bases). Germline V gene lookup returns CDR1 SGHVS and CDR2 FQNEAQ. The CDR3 runs to 13 residues. Trimming left V 3 bases short and J 5 bases short, with 8 bases between. The CDR3 loop reads CASSLDLHNEQFF. The CDR3 bases are TGTGCCAGCAGCTTGGACTTACACAATGAGCAGTTCTTC.

V usage is TRBV9 and J usage is TRBJ2-1, with D maybe TRBD1 (6 bases). Between the trimmed V and J ends, which lost 0 bases and 3 bases, there was a span of 13 bases. Germline CDR1 SGDLS, CDR2 YYNGEE. CDR3 size: 16 residues. This CDR3 reads CASSVGGRPLYNEQFF. The DNA of the CDR3 is TGTGCCAGCAGCGTAGGGGGGCGACCCCTCTACAATGAGCAGTTCTTC.

This clone occurred once. The rearrangement joins TRBV6-1 to TRBJ1-1; D might be TRBD1 (6 bases). CDR3 length equals 18 residues. CDR1 MNHNS and CDR2 SASEGT come from the germline V gene. The V gene lost 0 bases and the J gene lost 5 bases, with 22 bases spanning the gap. The DNA for the CDR3 is TGTGCCAGCAGTGAAGCCGGGTCAGGGGCGATGTGGAAAACTGAAGCTTTCTTT. This sequence encodes CASSEAGSGAMWKTEAFF.

The V call is TRBV21-1, the J call TRBJ1-6; TRBD1, the D gene given by the table, was not confirmed from the DNA. TRBV21-1 is a documented pseudogene. There are 19 residues in the CDR3. The CDR3 sequence: CASSKGGRVEIPYNSPLHF. The CDR3 nucleotides read TGTGCCAGCAGCAAAGGGGGCAGGGTAGAAATCCCATATAATTCACCCCTCCACTTT.

The V call is TRBV18, the J call TRBJ1-2; D possibly corresponds to TRBD1 (5 bases). The V end was cut by 0 bases, the J end by 3 bases, with 11 bases between. The CDR3 length is 15 residues. Per the germline V gene, CDR1 is KGHSH and CDR2 is LQKENI. DNA for the CDR3: TGTGCCAGCTCACCACCGGGGAGGGGTTACTATGGCTACACCTTC. This sequence encodes CASSPPGRGYYGYTF. The full variable domain, in which reference TRBV18 and TRBJ1-2 provide the parts outside the CDR3, is NAGVMQNPRHLVRRRGQEARLRCSPMKGHSHVYWYRQLPEEGLKFMVYLQKENIIDESGMPKERFSAEFPKEGPSILRIQQVVRGDSAAYFCASSPPGRGYYGYTFGSGTRLTVV.

This clone was picked up a small number of times. The J gene is TRBJ1-4, the V gene TRBV5-1; TRBD1 agrees at 8 bases. With 3 bases clipped from V and 6 bases from J, the junction kept 7 bases outside the gene matches. This CDR3 is built from 15 residues. Germline V gene sequence: CDR1 SGHRS, CDR2 YFSETQ. CDR3 in DNA: TGCGCCAGCAGCTCCGGGACAGGCGGAGATGAAAAACTGTTTTTT. Its translation is CASSSGTGGDEKLFF.

The V gene is TRBV5-1, the J gene TRBJ2-3, with 14 bases identical to TRBD2. V trimming: 1 base; J trimming: 5 bases; junction bases outside the gene matches: 3. Germline loops: CDR1 SGHRS, CDR2 YFSETQ. The CDR3 runs 16 residues. The DNA for the CDR3 is TGCGCCAGCAGCTTGCAGACTAGCGGGGGGGAAGATACGCAGTATTTT. Protein: CASSLQTSGGEDTQYF.

This clone has a handful of counts. The V and J genes are TRBV28 and TRBJ1-1; perhaps TRBD1 as D (5 bases). The germline gives CDR1 MDHEN, CDR2 SYDVKM. The V and J ends lost 2 bases and 5 bases respectively, with 24 bases between them. The CDR3 covers 18 residues. The CDR3 nucleotides are TGTGCCAGCAGTTTAGGGCGATCAGGGCTCGGTTCCAGGACTGAAGCTTTCTTT. Encoded protein: CASSLGRSGLGSRTEAFF.

The chain recombines TRBV5-1 with TRBJ2-7; 8 bases agree with TRBD1. The CDR3 is 14 amino acids. V was clipped by 0 bases and J by 5 bases; unmatched bases: 4. The germline V gene encodes CDR1 SGHRS and CDR2 YFSETQ. As DNA, the CDR3 is TGCGCCAGCAGCTTGGTCAGGGGGCATGACGAGCAGTACTTC. This translates into CASSLVRGHDEQYF.

The CDR3 DNA is TGTGCCAGCACCGGGACAAGCAATCAGCCCCAGCATTTT. Translated, it gives CASTGTSNQPQHF. The V gene is TRBV2, the J gene TRBJ1-5; tentatively, D is TRBD1 (6 bases). Germline CDR1 is SNHLY and CDR2 is FYNNEI. The CDR3 contains 13 residues. V lost 7 bases and J 1 base, leaving 8 bases between the germline ends.

This chain links TRBV29-1 with TRBJ1-5, with TRBD1 matching over 9 bases. This CDR3 region has 15 residues. V dropped 4 bases and J dropped 0; count of bases not matched to a gene: 4. The germline CDR1 and CDR2 sequences are SQVTM and ANQGSEA. CDR3: CSVGQGVNSNQPQHF. The CDR3 region has the DNA TGCAGCGTTGGACAGGGGGTGAATAGCAATCAGCCCCAGCATTTT.

In DNA, the CDR3 is TGTGCCAGTAGTATCCGGAGCGGGAGGCCCCCAGAGACCCAGTACTTC. Amino acid sequence: CASSIRSGRPPETQYF. V gene TRBV19 combines with J gene TRBJ2-5, with TRBD2 identical over 9 bases. This CDR3 spans 16 amino acids. The V gene's germline CDR1 is LNHDA and CDR2 SQIVND (reference sequence). The V gene end was trimmed by 3 bases and the J gene end by 4 bases; junction bases not matched to a gene: 9.

This chain connects TRBV6-1 to TRBJ1-2; TRBD1 aligns across 10 bases. The germline CDR1 and CDR2 sequences are MNHNS and SASEGT. J was trimmed by 4 bases and V by 3 bases; bases with no gene match: 5. The CDR3 runs to 15 residues. The CDR3: CASSEGTGEGYGYTF. CDR3 sequence (DNA): TGTGCCAGCAGTGAGGGGACAGGGGAAGGCTATGGCTACACCTTC.

The chain joins TRBV5-1 to TRBJ2-3; 7 nucleotides align to TRBD1. The trim removed 0 bases at V and 5 bases at J, leaving 6 bases unmatched. This CDR3 contains 15 residues. The germline V gene encodes CDR1 SGHRS and CDR2 YFSETQ. CDR3 region: CASSLAGTGEDTQYF. The CDR3 bases are TGCGCCAGCAGCTTGGCCGGAACAGGGGAAGATACGCAGTATTTT. Using reference TRBV5-1 and TRBJ2-3 for the parts outside the CDR3, the full variable domain is KAGVTQTPRYLIKTRGQQVTLSCSPISGHRSVSWYQQTPGQGLQFLFEYFSETQRNKGNFPGRFSGRQFSNSRSEMNVSTLELGDSALYLCASSLAGTGEDTQYFGPGTRLTVL.

The chain links TRBV10-3 to TRBJ2-5; the D gene is possibly TRBD2 (6 bases). The length of the CDR3 is 14 residues. The germline gives CDR1 ENHRY, CDR2 SYGVKD. The V end lost 3 bases, the J end lost 5 bases, and 13 bases lay between the germline ends. The CDR3 DNA is TGTGCCATCAGTGATCGCGGGACTGGGGAGACCCAGTACTTC. This encodes CAISDRGTGETQYF.

This clone has only a few counts. A read error may produce the germline difference seen at one junction end. This chain uses TRBV7-7 with TRBJ2-2, with D tentatively TRBD2 (6 bases). This CDR3 is 13 amino acids long. Germline-derived CDR1 and CDR2 are SSHAT and FNYEAQ (reference sequence). The CDR3 sequence: CASSLSGAGELFF. CDR3 coding DNA: TGTGCTAGCAGCTTATCGGGGGCCGGGGAGCTGTTTTTT.

The rearrangement joins TRBV5-1 to TRBJ2-5; possibly TRBD1 for D (6 bases). The CDR3 length is 13 residues. CDR1 and CDR2 (germline): SGHRS, YFSETQ. V was shortened by 4 bases and J by 5 bases, with 12 bases between the two germline ends. The CDR3: CASSHRVQETQYF. CDR3 coding DNA: TGCGCCAGCAGCCACAGGGTGCAGGAGACCCAGTACTTC.

The chain employs TRBV27 and TRBJ1-2; possible D gene TRBD1, 6 bases. This CDR3 is built from 14 residues. The V gene's germline CDR1 is MNHEY and CDR2 SMNVEV (reference sequence). Trimming removed 5 bases from V and 7 bases from J, with 17 bases in between. The CDR3 here is CASSRGQGTGGYTF. The CDR3 coding sequence is TGTGCCAGCAGTAGGGGTCAGGGGACCGGTGGCTACACCTTC.

About this clone itself: At the DNA level, this CDR3 is encoded by other sequences in the same sample as well. This sequence joins TRBV2 and TRBJ2-5, with 7 bases matching TRBD2. CDR1 SNHLY and CDR2 FYNNEI come from the germline V gene. This CDR3 region has 15 residues. V lost 7 bases and J lost 5; bases outside the gene matches: 13. The CDR3 DNA is TGTGCCAGCACATTACCTAGCGGAGGAGGGGAGACCCAGTACTTC. The encoded protein is CASTLPSGGGETQYF.

CDR3 sequence: CASRPGSDRGGTEAFF. CDR3 DNA sequence: TGTGCCAGCAGGCCCGGATCAGACAGGGGAGGGACTGAAGCTTTCTTT. This chain joins TRBV28 and TRBJ1-1; 8 bases align to TRBD1. Germline V gene lookup returns CDR1 MDHEN and CDR2 SYDVKM. Losses at the gene ends were 6 bases for V and 5 bases for J; bases not matched to a gene: 14. The CDR3 runs to 16 residues.

The chain is built from TRBV5-1 and TRBJ1-4, with TRBD1 as a possible D gene (5 bases). CDR3 length: 14 amino acids. Germline assignment: CDR1 SGHRS and CDR2 YFSETQ. V was shortened by 2 bases and J by 4 bases, with 9 bases between the two germline ends. CDR3 sequence reads: CASSLGQLNEKLFF. The CDR3 nucleotides are TGCGCCAGCAGCTTAGGACAACTTAATGAAAAACTGTTTTTT. Full variable domain (missing parts from reference TRBV5-1 and TRBJ1-4): KAGVTQTPRYLIKTRGQQVTLSCSPISGHRSVSWYQQTPGQGLQFLFEYFSETQRNKGNFPGRFSGRQFSNSRSEMNVSTLELGDSALYLCASSLGQLNEKLFFGSGTQLSVL.